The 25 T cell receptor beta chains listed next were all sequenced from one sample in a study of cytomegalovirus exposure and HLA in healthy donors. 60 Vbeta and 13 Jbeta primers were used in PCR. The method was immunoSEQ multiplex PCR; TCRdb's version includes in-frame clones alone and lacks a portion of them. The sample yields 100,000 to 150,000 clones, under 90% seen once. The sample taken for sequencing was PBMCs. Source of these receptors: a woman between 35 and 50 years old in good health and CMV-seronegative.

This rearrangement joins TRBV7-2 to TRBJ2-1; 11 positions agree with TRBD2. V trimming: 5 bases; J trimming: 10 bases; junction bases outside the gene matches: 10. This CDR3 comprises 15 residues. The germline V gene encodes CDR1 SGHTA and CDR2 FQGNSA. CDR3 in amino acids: CASSPSSGGPWEQFF. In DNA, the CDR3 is TGTGCCAGCAGCCCCTCTAGCGGGGGGCCCTGGGAGCAGTTCTTC.

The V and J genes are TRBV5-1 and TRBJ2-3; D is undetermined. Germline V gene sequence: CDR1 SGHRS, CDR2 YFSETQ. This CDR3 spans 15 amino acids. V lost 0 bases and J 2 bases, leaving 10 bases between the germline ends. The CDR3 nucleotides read TGCGCCAGCAGCTTGGTGGCGGCCAACACAGATACGCAGTATTTT. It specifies CASSLVAANTDTQYF.

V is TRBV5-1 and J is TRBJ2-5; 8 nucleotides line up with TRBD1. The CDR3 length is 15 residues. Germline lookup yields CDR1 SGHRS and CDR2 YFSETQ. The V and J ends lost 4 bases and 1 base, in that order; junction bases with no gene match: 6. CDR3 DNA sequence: TGCGCCAGCAGCACCCGACAGGGGAGCCAAGAGACCCAGTACTTC. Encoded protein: CASSTRQGSQETQYF.

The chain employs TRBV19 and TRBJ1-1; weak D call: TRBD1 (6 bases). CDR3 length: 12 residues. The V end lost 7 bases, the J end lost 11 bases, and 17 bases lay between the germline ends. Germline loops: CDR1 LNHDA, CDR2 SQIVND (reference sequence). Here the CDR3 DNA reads TGTGCCAGTACCGCCCCACAGGGTGTGGCTTTCTTT. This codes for CASTAPQGVAFF.

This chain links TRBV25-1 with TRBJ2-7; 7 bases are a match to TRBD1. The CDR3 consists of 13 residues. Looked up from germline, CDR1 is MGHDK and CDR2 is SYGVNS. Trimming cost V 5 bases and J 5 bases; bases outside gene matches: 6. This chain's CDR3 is CASSLSRGNEQYF. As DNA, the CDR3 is TGTGCCAGCAGTTTATCCAGGGGGAACGAGCAGTACTTC.

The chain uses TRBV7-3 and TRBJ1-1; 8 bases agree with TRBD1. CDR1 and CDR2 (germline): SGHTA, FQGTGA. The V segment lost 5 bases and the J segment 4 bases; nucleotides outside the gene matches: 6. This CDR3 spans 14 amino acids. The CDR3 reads CASSPGQGRTEAFF. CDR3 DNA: TGTGCCAGCAGCCCTGGACAGGGCCGCACTGAAGCTTTCTTT.

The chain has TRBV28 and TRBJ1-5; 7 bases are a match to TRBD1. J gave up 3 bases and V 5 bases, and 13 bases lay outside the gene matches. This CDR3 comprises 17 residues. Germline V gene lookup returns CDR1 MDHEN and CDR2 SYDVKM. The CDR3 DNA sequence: TGTGCCAGCAGTAAACCCAGGGGGAGGAATGACAATCAGCCCCAGCATTTT. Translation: CASSKPRGRNDNQPQHF.

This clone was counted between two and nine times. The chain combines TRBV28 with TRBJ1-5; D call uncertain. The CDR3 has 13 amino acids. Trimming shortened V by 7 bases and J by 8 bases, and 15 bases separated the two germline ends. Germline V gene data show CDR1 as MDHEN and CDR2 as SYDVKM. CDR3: CASKNTLAEPQHF. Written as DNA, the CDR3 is TGTGCCAGCAAGAACACCCTTGCGGAGCCCCAGCATTTT. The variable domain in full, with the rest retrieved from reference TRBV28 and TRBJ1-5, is DVKVTQSSRYLVKRTGEKVFLECVQDMDHENMFWYRQDPGLGLRLIYFSYDVKMKEKGDIPEGYSVSREKKERFSLILESASTNQTSMYLCASKNTLAEPQHFGDGTRLSIL.

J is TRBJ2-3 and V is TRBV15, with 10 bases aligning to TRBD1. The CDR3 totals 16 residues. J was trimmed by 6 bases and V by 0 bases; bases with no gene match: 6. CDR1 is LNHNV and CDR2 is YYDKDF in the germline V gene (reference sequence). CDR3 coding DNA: TGTGCCACCAGCAGAGAAGCAGGGACAGGGGAGGATACGCAGTATTTT. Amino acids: CATSREAGTGEDTQYF.

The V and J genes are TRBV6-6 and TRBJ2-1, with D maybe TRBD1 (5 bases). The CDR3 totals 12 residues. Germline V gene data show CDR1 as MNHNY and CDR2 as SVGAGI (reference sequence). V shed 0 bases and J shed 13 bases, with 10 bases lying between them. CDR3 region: CASSYSIGVQFF. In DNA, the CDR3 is TGTGCCAGCAGTTACTCGATAGGGGTCCAGTTCTTC.

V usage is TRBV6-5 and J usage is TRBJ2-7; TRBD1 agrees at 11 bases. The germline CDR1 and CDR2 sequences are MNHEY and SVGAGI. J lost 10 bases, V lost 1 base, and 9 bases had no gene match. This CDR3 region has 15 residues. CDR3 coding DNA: TGTGCCAGCAGTTACTGGACAGGGGGCGCATGTGGACAGTACTTC. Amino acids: CASSYWTGGACGQYF.

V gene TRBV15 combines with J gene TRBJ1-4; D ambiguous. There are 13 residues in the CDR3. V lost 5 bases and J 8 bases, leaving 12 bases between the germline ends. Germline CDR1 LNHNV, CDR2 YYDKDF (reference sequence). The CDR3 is CATSRYRGEKLFF. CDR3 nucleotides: TGTGCCACCAGCCGCTACCGCGGGGAAAAACTGTTTTTT.

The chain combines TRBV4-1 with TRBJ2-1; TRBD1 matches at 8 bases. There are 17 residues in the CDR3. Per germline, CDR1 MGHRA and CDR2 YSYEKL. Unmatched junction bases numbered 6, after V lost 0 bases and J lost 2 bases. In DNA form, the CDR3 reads TGCGCCAGCAGCCAAGAAGGAGGACAGGGAACCTACAATGAGCAGTTCTTC. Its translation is CASSQEGGQGTYNEQFF.

CDR3 sequence: CASSFASIPGTEAFF. The CDR3 bases are TGTGCCAGCAGTTTTGCGAGTATACCGGGCACTGAAGCTTTCTTT. The chain uses TRBV28 and TRBJ1-1, with D hard to call. CDR1 and CDR2 (germline): MDHEN, SYDVKM. With 3 bases removed from V and 4 bases from J, the gap between germline ends came to 15 bases. The CDR3 runs to 15 residues. Complete variable domain (other parts from reference TRBV28 and TRBJ1-1): DVKVTQSSRYLVKRTGEKVFLECVQDMDHENMFWYRQDPGLGLRLIYFSYDVKMKEKGDIPEGYSVSREKKERFSLILESASTNQTSMYLCASSFASIPGTEAFFGQGTRLTVV.

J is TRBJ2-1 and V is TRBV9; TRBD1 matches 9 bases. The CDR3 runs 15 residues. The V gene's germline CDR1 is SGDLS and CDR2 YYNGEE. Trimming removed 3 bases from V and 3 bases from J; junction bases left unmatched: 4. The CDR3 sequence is CASSEGQGLYNEQFF. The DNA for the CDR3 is TGTGCCAGCAGCGAAGGACAGGGGCTCTACAATGAGCAGTTCTTC.

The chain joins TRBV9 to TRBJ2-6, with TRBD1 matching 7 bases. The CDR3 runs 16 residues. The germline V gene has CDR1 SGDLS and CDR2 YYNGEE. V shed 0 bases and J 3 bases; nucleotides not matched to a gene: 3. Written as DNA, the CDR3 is TGTGCCAGCAGCGTAGAGGGGGCAGGTGGGGCCAACGTCCTGACTTTC. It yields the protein CASSVEGAGGANVLTF. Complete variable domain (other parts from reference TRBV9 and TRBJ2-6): DSGVTQTPKHLITATGQRVTLRCSPRSGDLSVYWYQQSLDQGLQFLIQYYNGEERAKGNILERFSAQQFPDLHSELNLSSLELGDSALYFCASSVEGAGGANVLTFGAGSRLTVL.

Here the CDR3 reads CASSEWGNNEKLFF. DNA of the CDR3: TGTGCCAGCAGTGAATGGGGCAATAATGAAAAACTGTTTTTT. The chain joins TRBV25-1 to TRBJ1-4; TRBD1 might be the D (5 bases). Germline-derived CDR1 and CDR2 are MGHDK and SYGVNS. V lost 1 base, J lost 4 bases, and 7 bases lay in between. The CDR3 totals 14 residues.

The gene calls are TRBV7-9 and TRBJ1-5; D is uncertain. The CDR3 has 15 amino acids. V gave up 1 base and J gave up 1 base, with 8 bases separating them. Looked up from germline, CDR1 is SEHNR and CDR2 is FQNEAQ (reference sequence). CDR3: CASSLDSVSNQPQHF. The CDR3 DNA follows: TGTGCCAGCAGCTTAGACTCGGTCAGCAATCAGCCCCAGCATTTT.

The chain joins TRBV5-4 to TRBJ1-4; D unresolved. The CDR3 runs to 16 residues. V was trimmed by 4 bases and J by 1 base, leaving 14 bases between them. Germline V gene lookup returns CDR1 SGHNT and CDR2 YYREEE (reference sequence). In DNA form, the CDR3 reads TGTGCCAGCAGCGCCGGCCTACGGGGAACTAATGAAAAACTGTTTTTT. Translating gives CASSAGLRGTNEKLFF. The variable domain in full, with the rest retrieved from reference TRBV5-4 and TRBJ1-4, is ETGVTQSPTHLIKTRGQQVTLRCSSQSGHNTVSWYQQALGQGPQFIFQYYREEENGRGNFPPRFSGLQFPNYSSELNVNALELDDSALYLCASSAGLRGTNEKLFFGSGTQLSVL.

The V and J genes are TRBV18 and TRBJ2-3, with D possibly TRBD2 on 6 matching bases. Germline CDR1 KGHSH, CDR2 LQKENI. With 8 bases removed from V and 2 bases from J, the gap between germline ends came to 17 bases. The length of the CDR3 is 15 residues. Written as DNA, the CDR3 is TGTGCCAGCACGAGATGGGGGGAGATCACAGATACGCAGTATTTT. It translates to CASTRWGEITDTQYF.

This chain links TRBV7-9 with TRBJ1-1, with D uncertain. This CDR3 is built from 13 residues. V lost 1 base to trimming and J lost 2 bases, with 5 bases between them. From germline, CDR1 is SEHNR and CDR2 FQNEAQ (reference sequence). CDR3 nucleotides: TGTGCCAGCAGCTTAGTGGGCAACACTGAAGCTTTCTTT. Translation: CASSLVGNTEAFF.

The CDR3 sequence: CASSLGQGGLYGYTF. The CDR3 DNA reads TGTGCCAGCAGTCTGGGACAGGGAGGACTCTATGGCTACACCTTC. The chain recombines TRBV28 with TRBJ1-2, with TRBD1 matching 9 bases. The CDR3 consists of 15 residues. The V and J ends lost 5 bases and 4 bases, in that order; junction bases with no gene match: 8. Germline V gene lookup returns CDR1 MDHEN and CDR2 SYDVKM.

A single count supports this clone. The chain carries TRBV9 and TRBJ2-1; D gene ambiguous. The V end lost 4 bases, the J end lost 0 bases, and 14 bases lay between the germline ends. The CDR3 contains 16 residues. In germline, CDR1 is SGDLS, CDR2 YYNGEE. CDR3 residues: CASSLQPRGSYNEQFF. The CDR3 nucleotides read TGTGCCAGCAGCCTCCAGCCCAGAGGCTCCTACAATGAGCAGTTCTTC.

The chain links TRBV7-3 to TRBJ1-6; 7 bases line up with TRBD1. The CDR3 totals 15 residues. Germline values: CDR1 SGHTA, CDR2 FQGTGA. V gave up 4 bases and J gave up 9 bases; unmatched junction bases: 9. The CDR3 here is CASSSSTGFGSPLHF. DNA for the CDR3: TGTGCCAGCAGCTCCTCGACAGGGTTTGGTTCACCCCTCCACTTT.

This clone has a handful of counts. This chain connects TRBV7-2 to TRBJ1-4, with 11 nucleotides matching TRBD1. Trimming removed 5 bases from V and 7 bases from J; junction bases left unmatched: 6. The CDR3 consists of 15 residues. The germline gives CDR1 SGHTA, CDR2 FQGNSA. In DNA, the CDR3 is TGTGCCAGCAGCGCATTGGGACAGGGGGGTGAAAAACTGTTTTTT. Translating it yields CASSALGQGGEKLFF.